This T cell receptor (beta chain) appears in the sequencing data of a study of tumor-infiltrating lymphocytes in primary liver carcinoma listed by TCRdb under 2017. Study-level background: Of the five patients, three men and two women aged 30 to 69 years, four had hepatocellular carcinoma and one had combined HCC and intrahepatic cholangiocarcinoma. A total of 35 or so specimens from 5 patients, comprising about 25 tumor regions, 5 adjacent noncancerous liver tissues and 5 peripheral blood samples, were covered by TCRbeta repertoire sequencing. Repertoires from technical replicates were highly reproducible, with mean shared-clone rates roughly 0.87 and correlation coefficients above 0.95. To link TCRbeta repertoire diversity to the local molecular phenotype, the approximately 26 tumor region samples were profiled with Agilent mRNA microarrays. Samples yielded roughly 3.5 to 7.5 million productive TCRbeta reads; read depth did not differ significantly between tissue types. The five patients had tumors of stage T1-T3 N0M0, with maximum diameters ranging from roughly 4.2 to 10 cm. The study combined TCRbeta repertoire sequencing, expression microarrays and whole-exome sequencing across five regions of each liver tumor, with adjacent normal tissue and blood.

Broader findings and caveats from the paper: Comparison of CD4+ and CD8+ T cell repertoires was precluded by the use of bulk unsorted samples. A significantly larger repertoire fraction was made up by the top 250 clones in tumors than in blood (p = 0.039). Consistent with antigen-driven expansion, pairs of tumor regions showed higher repertoire overlap (mean roughly 36%) than either tumor-adjacent pairs (about 17%) or tumor-blood pairs (about 15%). Only five patients were included in the study, and the authors note that the findings should be validated in a larger study. Only about 8-24% of top clones were present in all five regions of a tumor, suggesting spatial heterogeneity of tumor-infiltrating T cells. Because sequencing covered only the TCR beta chain and unpaired alpha chains were not captured, true repertoire diversity is likely underestimated.

TCRbeta-specific cDNA was reverse-transcribed from around 500 ng total RNA using a constant-region primer and ProtoScript II reverse transcriptase. TCRbeta libraries were built with three nested multiplex PCR rounds, a slightly modified ARM-PCR procedure. Each of the first two PCR rounds ran for about 11 cycles using multiplex TRBV1-TRBV30 forward primers together with a Cbeta reverse primer. Sample barcodes and Illumina adapters were added in a final 25-cycle PCR with Deep VentR polymerase. Before sequencing, amplicons between 200 and 500 bp were purified from gel using a QIAquick gel extraction kit. An Illumina HiSeq 2500 was used to sequence the TCRbeta amplicons with 250-bp paired-end reads. Per the original workflow: Reads were quality-trimmed with Trimmomatic v0.33, and paired reads were merged with FLASH v1.2.11 to recover full CDR3 sequences. V, D and J germline segments were assigned to the rearranged TCRbeta sequences by MiGEC v1.2.1b. Clonotype statistics and Shannon-Wiener diversity indices were computed with VDJtools v1.0.0. Except for diversity analysis, only the 250 most abundant clonotypes of each sample were used in subsequent analyses to reduce sampling bias. The public sequencing data were trimmed at Q25 with fastp and processed into clonotypes with MiXCR by TCRdb, which kept only in-frame beta chains. Every entry covers one CDR3 protein and lists the most common genes and DNA from its rows. V and J calls and clone size were set by TCRdb, not the authors. The sample table contains about 54,000 distinct CDR3 sequences; only one count was recorded for over 65% of them. The ten most abundant clones make up roughly 26% of the sample.

In regard to this clonotype: No antigen is known for it. No base qualities exist here, and no much larger clone lies one base off it.

Inclusive of the bounding cysteine and phenylalanine, the CDR3 is 15 residues long. The retained sequence is limited to the CDR3, 45 bases, with the frame set at the first base. V trim: 0 bases; J trim: 4 bases; unmatched bases: 3. CDR1 is given as ENHRY and CDR2 as SYGVKD, both from the germline V gene. Without any cell sorting, total RNA and DNA were co-extracted from about 21-30 mg of bulk tissue using the AllPrep DNA/RNA mini kit. Between late 2015 and early 2016, a few patients in China with histopathologically diagnosed primary liver carcinoma had their tumors surgically resected. At the time of sampling, the patients were treatment-naive and had chronic HBV infection. Five spatially separated regions were sampled from each tumor: the superior, inferior, left-lateral and right-lateral poles, plus the tumor centre. Histology showed that every tumor sample contained more than 75% viable tumor cells. Each fresh piece of tumor and adjacent tissue was cut in two, with one half stored in RNAlater at -80 degrees C and the other half sent for histology.

The chain joins TRBV10-3 to TRBJ2-3; the junction holds 8 bases that match TRBD2. This sequence was found in a man in his forties with primary liver carcinoma and hepatitis B virus infection. What was sequenced was liver tumor tissue from sampling region 2. The sample's cell subset or site label is to be understood as: tumor region T2, inferior pole. The CDR3 amino acid sequence is: CAISESKAGADTQYF. The base sequence is TGTGCCATCAGTGAGTCGAAAGCGGGAGCAGATACGCAGTATTTT.